Given below is one T cell receptor (beta chain) in context. Its antigen is not known. This specimen belongs to a study of shared clonotypes between healthy human individuals. Across the study: Participating donors consisted of two women and a few men aged 18 to 49. For every donor, three CD4 naive, three CD4 memory, two CD8 naive and one CD8 memory plates were used.

The study's findings and limits: The study found lower generation probabilities in non-shared clonotypes than in those shared by all four donors.

V was cut by 0 bases and J by 2 bases, with 6 bases left in between. The CDR3 consists of 14 residues. The germline gives CDR1 SGHNT, CDR2 YYREEE (reference sequence). Profiled with immunoSEQ multiplex PCR; TCRdb holds only in-frame clones, not every one. The data contain roughly 2 million clones, 85% to 95% of them seen just once; the ten biggest clones take up approximately 0.13%. The receptor was isolated from a man aged 18 to 29 in good health. The sequenced sample consisted of naive CD4+ T cells sorted from blood. The sample's subset: CD45RA+ positively selected. The J gene is TRBJ2-1, the V gene TRBV5-4, with D unresolved. The CDR3 DNA sequence: TGTGCCAGCAGCTTGGCGGGTACCTACAATGAGCAGTTCTTC. Encoded protein: CASSLAGTYNEQFF.